The 31 T cell receptor beta chains below come from one sample, sequenced in a study of graft-versus-host responses after intestinal transplantation. Libraries were prepared by immunoSEQ multiplex PCR; TCRdb keeps only in-frame clonotypes and omits some of them. The sample lists over 950 clones, more than 80% occurring once. Here the sequenced sample was PBMCs, taken 7 days after intestinal transplantation. All receptors derive from a human patient who received an intestinal transplant, so some T cells may come from the graft donor.

This clone was found a few times. The gene calls are TRBV10-3 and TRBJ2-1; D not resolved. Trimming removed 2 bases from V and 5 bases from J, with 7 bases in between. The CDR3 covers 13 residues. The germline gives CDR1 ENHRY, CDR2 SYGVKD. The CDR3 loop is CAISETGDNEQFF. CDR3 DNA: TGTGCCATCAGTGAGACGGGTGACAATGAGCAGTTCTTC.

The chain employs TRBV25-1 and TRBJ2-7, with a tentative D call TRBD1 (6 bases). Per germline, CDR1 MGHDK and CDR2 SYGVNS. The CDR3 has 15 residues. V dropped 2 bases and J dropped 0 bases, with 11 bases sitting between them. The CDR3 DNA sequence: TGTGCCAGCAGTGAAGACAGGTCCACCTCCTACGAGCAGTACTTC. The encoded protein is CASSEDRSTSYEQYF.

The J gene is TRBJ2-2, the V gene TRBV7-9, with 7 bases identical to TRBD2. V was clipped by 3 bases and J by 1 base; unmatched bases: 5. Germline lookup yields CDR1 SEHNR and CDR2 FQNEAQ (reference sequence). The CDR3 contains 16 residues. CDR3 sequence: CASSLRDYQNTGELFF. CDR3 nucleotides: TGTGCCAGCAGCTTGAGGGACTACCAGAACACCGGGGAGCTGTTTTTT.

The chain uses TRBV28 and TRBJ2-3, with 11 bases that match TRBD2. The trim removed 4 bases at V and 5 bases at J, leaving 11 bases unmatched. CDR1 is MDHEN and CDR2 is SYDVKM in the germline V gene. This CDR3 region has 17 residues. The CDR3 loop is CASSSPTSGRKKDTQYF. CDR3 bases: TGTGCCAGCAGTTCTCCTACTAGCGGGAGAAAGAAAGATACGCAGTATTTT.

V usage is TRBV13 and J usage is TRBJ2-7; the D gene is possibly TRBD2 (6 bases). V lost 4 bases, J lost 0 bases, and 13 bases lay in between. CDR3 length: 15 amino acids. Germline assignment: CDR1 PRHDT and CDR2 FYEKMQ (reference sequence). In nucleotides, the CDR3 is TGTGCCAGCAGCTACGGCGGGGAGAGCTCCTACGAGCAGTACTTC. Amino acid sequence: CASSYGGESSYEQYF.

The chain uses TRBV7-8 and TRBJ2-3; TRBD2 matches at 8 bases. CDR1 is SGHVS, CDR2 FQNEAQ, per germline. The CDR3 runs to 13 residues. V was pared by 1 base and J by 10 bases, with 4 bases of the junction left unmatched. CDR3 nucleotide sequence: TGTGCCAGCAGCTTAGGTGAAGCGGGAGCGCAGTATTTT. As protein: CASSLGEAGAQYF.

J is TRBJ2-5 and V is TRBV6-6, with 9 bases aligning to TRBD2. The J call could be wrong; TRBJ2-7 is a better fit for the DNA end. Germline assignment: CDR1 MNHNY and CDR2 SVGAGI (reference sequence). The CDR3 runs to 16 residues. Written as DNA, the CDR3 is TGTGCCAGCAGTTACGGTGTTAGCGGGAGTCCCTACGAGCAGTACTTC. Residues: CASSYGVSGSPYEQYF.

V usage is TRBV28 and J usage is TRBJ1-3, with 7 bases matching TRBD1. In germline, CDR1 is MDHEN, CDR2 SYDVKM. The V gene end was trimmed by 5 bases and the J gene end by 2 bases; junction bases not matched to a gene: 3. The CDR3 has 14 amino acids. Written as DNA, the CDR3 is TGTGCCAGCAGTCTGACAGGGACTGGAAACACCATATATTTT. The encoded protein is CASSLTGTGNTIYF.

CDR3 sequence reads: CASSQDRLEQFF. CDR3 bases: TGTGCCAGCAGCCAAGATCGGCTAGAGCAGTTCTTC. The chain carries TRBV14 and TRBJ2-1; D call uncertain. This CDR3 spans 12 amino acids. V shed 0 bases and J shed 10 bases, with 7 bases lying between them. Germline CDR1 SGHDN, CDR2 FVKESK. Variable domain in full (rest from reference TRBV14 and TRBJ2-1): EAGVTQFPSHSVIEKGQTVTLRCDPISGHDNLYWYRRVMGKEIKFLLHFVKESKQDESGMPNNRFLAERTGGTYSTLKVQPAELEDSGVYFCASSQDRLEQFFGPGTRLTVL.

The rearrangement uses TRBV11-3 and TRBJ1-5; D may be TRBD1 (5 bases). The CDR3 is 16 residues long. Germline CDR1 SGHNT, CDR2 YENEEA. The V gene lost 8 bases and the J gene lost 0 bases, with 17 bases spanning the gap. As DNA, the CDR3 is TGTGCCAGCGCCACGGGGGTTATTCTTAGCAATCAGCCCCAGCATTTT. Its protein product is CASATGVILSNQPQHF.

This clone has a handful of counts. This sequence joins TRBV4-1 and TRBJ2-7; TRBD2 matches at 8 bases. Trimming took 3 bases from V and 7 from J; bases not matched to a gene: 11. CDR1 and CDR2 from the germline V gene are MGHRA and YSYEKL. CDR3 size: 15 residues. CDR3 nucleotides: TGCGCCAGCAGCCAGTCGGCTAGCGGGCCGGGGGAGCAGTACTTC. It specifies CASSQSASGPGEQYF.

V is TRBV27 and J is TRBJ2-1, with 12 nucleotides matching TRBD2. CDR3 length: 18 residues. The trim removed 2 bases at V and 1 base at J, leaving 6 bases unmatched. Per germline, CDR1 MNHEY and CDR2 SMNVEV (reference sequence). CDR3: CASSLHGLAGLSYNEQFF. The DNA of the CDR3 is TGTGCCAGCAGTTTACATGGACTAGCGGGATTGTCCTACAATGAGCAGTTCTTC.

As DNA, the CDR3 is TGTGCCAGCAGCTTGTATGGTAGCCTAAGCTCCTACGAGCAGTACTTC. Its translation: CASSLYGSLSSYEQYF. The genes are TRBV5-4 and TRBJ2-7; D call uncertain. In germline, CDR1 is SGHNT, CDR2 YYREEE (reference sequence). This CDR3 region has 16 residues. V was cut by 1 base and J by 0 bases, with 14 bases left in between.

J is TRBJ1-1 and V is TRBV4-1; no firm D call. There are 13 residues in the CDR3. CDR1 and CDR2 from the germline V gene are MGHRA and YSYEKL. The V end lost 0 bases, the J end lost 1 base, and 3 bases lay between the germline ends. This CDR3 reads CASSQEQNTEAFF. The DNA for the CDR3 is TGCGCCAGCAGCCAAGAGCAGAACACTGAAGCTTTCTTT.

This chain uses TRBV5-1 with TRBJ2-5; D is unresolved. CDR3 length equals 11 residues. Germline V CDR1 and CDR2: SGHRS, YFSETQ. With 5 bases removed from V and 2 bases from J, the gap between germline ends came to 4 bases. The CDR3 is CASSSQETQYF. DNA of the CDR3: TGCGCCAGCAGTTCTCAAGAGACCCAGTACTTC.

This rearrangement joins TRBV11-2 to TRBJ2-5, with D perhaps assigned TRBD1 or TRBD2 (5 bases each). Germline-derived CDR1 and CDR2 are SGHAT and FQNNGV. V lost 4 bases, J lost 9 bases, and 18 bases lay in between. The CDR3 has 14 amino acids. The chain's CDR3 is CASSSGVTLGPQYF. The CDR3, as DNA: TGTGCCAGCAGCTCCGGGGTGACCTTGGGGCCCCAGTACTTC.

The chain carries TRBV11-2 and TRBJ1-1; no clear D gene. The CDR3 length is 14 residues. CDR1 and CDR2 from the germline V gene are SGHAT and FQNNGV. Trimming took off 2 bases at V and 4 bases at J, with 11 bases between the two ends. The CDR3 loop is CASSLTEEGTEAFF. The CDR3 DNA reads as TGTGCCAGCAGCTTAACAGAGGAGGGCACTGAAGCTTTCTTT.

The V gene is TRBV19, the J gene TRBJ2-2; the D is unclear. CDR3 length: 13 residues. Germline lookup yields CDR1 LNHDA and CDR2 SQIVND (reference sequence). The ends were cut back, 6 bases at V and 3 bases at J, with 8 bases in the middle. CDR3 sequence reads: CASRPTDTGELFF. The CDR3 DNA reads TGTGCCAGTAGACCCACGGACACCGGGGAGCTGTTTTTT.

The V and J genes are TRBV7-9 and TRBJ2-7; weak D call: TRBD1 (6 bases). The CDR3 contains 12 residues. V was clipped by 2 bases and J by 5 bases, with 7 bases between them. Per the germline V gene, CDR1 is SEHNR and CDR2 is FQNEAQ (reference sequence). CDR3 loop: CASSLQGNEQYF. The DNA of the CDR3 is TGTGCCAGCAGCTTACAGGGGAACGAGCAGTACTTC.

This sequence joins TRBV19 and TRBJ1-1; a weak D match, TRBD1 (5 bases). This CDR3 has 12 residues. V shed 5 bases and J shed 4 bases, with 8 bases lying between them. Germline V gene sequence: CDR1 LNHDA, CDR2 SQIVND (reference sequence). Here the CDR3 DNA reads TGTGCCAGTAGTGAAAGGGGCACTGAAGCTTTCTTT. It is translated as CASSERGTEAFF.

The chain links TRBV9 to TRBJ1-3; 11 bases map to TRBD1. Germline loops: CDR1 SGDLS, CDR2 YYNGEE. The CDR3 is 14 residues long. With 0 bases clipped from V and 11 bases from J, the junction kept 4 bases outside the gene matches. DNA for the CDR3: TGTGCCAGCAGCGTAGGGGACAGGGGGGTACCCATATATTTT. It codes for CASSVGDRGVPIYF.

The J gene is TRBJ2-5, the V gene TRBV5-1, with D perhaps matching TRBD1 (6 bases). Deletions cut 0 bases from V and 5 bases from J, with 20 bases between. The CDR3 loop spans 17 amino acids. Germline values: CDR1 SGHRS, CDR2 YFSETQ. The CDR3 nucleotides read TGCGCCAGCAGCTTGGTTTTTGGCAGGGGAGAGGGGGAGACCCAGTACTTC. Amino acid sequence: CASSLVFGRGEGETQYF. The variable domain in full, with the rest retrieved from reference TRBV5-1 and TRBJ2-5, is KAGVTQTPRYLIKTRGQQVTLSCSPISGHRSVSWYQQTPGQGLQFLFEYFSETQRNKGNFPGRFSGRQFSNSRSEMNVSTLELGDSALYLCASSLVFGRGEGETQYFGPGTRLLVL.

This chain uses TRBV19 with TRBJ1-5, with TRBD1 as a possible D gene (5 bases). The CDR3 is 14 amino acids. CDR1 and CDR2 from the germline V gene are LNHDA and SQIVND (reference sequence). The ends were cut back, 8 bases at V and 1 base at J, with 12 bases in the middle. The CDR3 region is CASWYRDSNQPQHF. DNA for the CDR3: TGTGCCAGTTGGTATCGGGACAGCAATCAGCCCCAGCATTTT.

There are a few counts of this clone. The V call is TRBV5-1, the J call TRBJ1-3; 7 bases map to TRBD1. The CDR3 runs 16 residues. The germline V gene encodes CDR1 SGHRS and CDR2 YFSETQ. The V gene end was trimmed by 2 bases and the J gene end by 0 bases; junction bases not matched to a gene: 5. Here the CDR3 DNA reads TGCGCCAGCAGCTTCGAGGGGGCCTCCTCTGGAAACACCATATATTTT. It yields the protein CASSFEGASSGNTIYF.

This chain links TRBV5-1 with TRBJ2-1; D not resolved. Germline V gene sequence: CDR1 SGHRS, CDR2 YFSETQ. The CDR3 runs to 11 residues. Trimming shortened V by 4 bases and J by 5 bases, and 4 bases separated the two germline ends. The chain's CDR3 is CASSQNNEQFF. CDR3 in DNA: TGCGCCAGCAGCCAGAACAATGAGCAGTTCTTC.

The chain uses TRBV29-1 and TRBJ2-2; the D gene is possibly TRBD1 (5 bases). Per germline, CDR1 SQVTM and CDR2 ANQGSEA. V lost 6 bases to trimming and J lost 6 bases, with 14 bases between them. There are 13 residues in the CDR3. CDR3 residues: CSVPQGRAGELFF. CDR3 in DNA: TGCAGCGTCCCTCAGGGTAGGGCCGGGGAGCTGTTTTTT.

This chain uses TRBV6-5 with TRBJ2-2; perhaps TRBD2 as D (6 bases). This CDR3 contains 14 residues. V gave up 2 bases and J gave up 3 bases, with 7 bases separating them. Germline V gene sequence: CDR1 MNHEY, CDR2 SVGAGI. In DNA, the CDR3 is TGTGCCAGCAGTTACCGGGAGTACACCGGGGAGCTGTTTTTT. It encodes CASSYREYTGELFF.

The chain recombines TRBV7-2 with TRBJ2-1; 10 positions match TRBD2. The germline CDR1 and CDR2 sequences are SGHTA and FQGNSA. V lost 5 bases, J lost 4 bases, and 5 bases stayed unmatched. The CDR3 runs to 15 residues. The chain's CDR3 is CASSAGLAVYNEQFF. The CDR3 region has the DNA TGTGCCAGCAGCGCTGGACTAGCGGTATACAATGAGCAGTTCTTC.

This sequence joins TRBV5-4 and TRBJ1-5; the D is unclear. V lost 1 base, J lost 8 bases, and 10 bases lay in between. Looked up from germline, CDR1 is SGHNT and CDR2 is YYREEE (reference sequence). The CDR3 has 13 residues. CDR3 in DNA: TGTGCCAGCAGCTTGCAAGGGCTTGAGCCCCAGCATTTT. As protein: CASSLQGLEPQHF.

CDR3 loop: CASRNTFSRKTYGYTF. CDR3 coding DNA: TGTGCCAGCCGAAACACTTTCTCGCGAAAGACCTATGGCTACACCTTC. This rearrangement joins TRBV5-5 to TRBJ1-2; D is unresolved. The CDR3 is made up of 16 amino acids. The V gene's germline CDR1 is SGHKS and CDR2 YYEKEE (reference sequence). Trimming took off 7 bases at V and 4 bases at J, with 23 bases between the two ends.

In its sample, this clone was seen a few times. The CDR3 region is CASSLLGQTQYF. CDR3 in DNA: TGTGCCAGCAGCTTACTTGGACAGACCCAGTACTTC. The chain uses TRBV7-9 and TRBJ2-5, with D unresolved. Germline CDR1 is SEHNR and CDR2 is FQNEAQ (reference sequence). V lost 2 bases and J lost 6, with 7 bases in between. The CDR3 covers 12 residues.